This is a list of T cell receptor beta chains from one sample in a study of follicular helper T cells after annual influenza vaccination. Assay used: immunoSEQ multiplex PCR; TCRdb lists only in-frame clones, some missing. The data show about 11,000 clones, 70% to 80% seen once. Source: CXCR5- memory CD4+ T cells sorted from blood, taken 6 weeks after influenza vaccination. Receptors were obtained from an adult who received the influenza vaccine. CDR3s include the opening cysteine and the closing phenylalanine or tryptophan. D genes are given only for firm matches. Part of the rows lack a size; the others show once, few, many or a class for expanded clones.

size: .; D: TRBD1; J: TRBJ1-4; V: TRBV11-3; CDR3: CASSLGYGTGNEKLFF; DNA: TGTGCCAGCAGCTTAGGTTACGGGACAGGGAATGAAAAACTGTTTTTT
size: few; D: .; J: TRBJ1-1; V: TRBV27; CDR3: CASSLSGGEAFF; DNA: TGTGCCAGCAGTTTATCAGGGGGGGAAGCTTTCTTT
size: .; D: .; J: TRBJ2-1; V: TRBV5-1; CDR3: CASSLVSLAGEQFF; DNA: TGCGCCAGCAGCTTGGTAAGCCTAGCTGGTGAGCAGTTCTTC
size: .; D: .; J: TRBJ2-3; V: TRBV19; CDR3: CASSITPRFRPDTQYF; DNA: TGTGCCAGTAGTATAACCCCTCGCTTCCGGCCAGATACGCAGTATTTT
size: .; D: TRBD1; J: TRBJ1-6; V: TRBV7-9; CDR3: CASSRDSANSPLHF; DNA: TGTGCCAGCAGCCGGGACAGTGCTAATTCACCCCTCCACTTT
size: once; D: TRBD1; J: TRBJ2-7; V: TRBV7-2; CDR3: CASSLRSRDRGLEQYF; DNA: TGTGCCAGCAGCTTACGATCCCGGGACAGGGGGCTCGAGCAGTACTTC
size: .; D: TRBD1; J: TRBJ2-7; V: TRBV19; CDR3: CASSIRQGSGEQYF; DNA: TGTGCCAGTAGTATTCGACAGGGCTCGGGCGAGCAGTACTTC
size: .; D: TRBD1; J: TRBJ1-1; V: TRBV7-9; CDR3: CASSPRQGMNTEAFF; DNA: TGTGCCAGCAGCCCTCGACAGGGGATGAACACTGAAGCTTTCTTT
size: .; D: TRBD2; J: TRBJ2-7; V: TRBV9; CDR3: CASSPSGLAAYEQYF; DNA: TGTGCCAGCAGCCCATCGGGACTAGCGGCCTACGAGCAGTACTTC
size: .; D: .; J: TRBJ1-2; V: TRBV6-4; CDR3: CASSEARQGGGYTF; DNA: TGTGCCAGCAGTGAAGCTCGGCAGGGTGGTGGCTACACCTTC
size: .; D: .; J: TRBJ1-3; V: TRBV19; CDR3: CASSIRSSGNTIYF; DNA: TGTGCCAGTAGTATCAGGAGCTCTGGAAACACCATATATTTT
size: .; D: TRBD1; J: TRBJ1-2; V: TRBV29-1; CDR3: CSVSGQGDYGYTF; DNA: TGCAGCGTTTCGGGACAGGGGGACTATGGCTACACCTTC
size: .; D: .; J: TRBJ1-5; V: TRBV14; CDR3: CASSQTGRGQPQHF; DNA: TGTGCCAGCAGCCAAACAGGGAGGGGTCAGCCCCAGCATTTT
size: .; D: .; J: TRBJ2-3; V: TRBV7-2; CDR3: CASSLAGDMDTQYF; DNA: TGTGCCAGCAGCCTCGCGGGGGACATGGATACGCAGTATTTT
size: once; D: .; J: TRBJ2-3; V: TRBV7-9; CDR3: CASSYPGQIADTQYF; DNA: TGTGCCAGCAGCTACCCCGGACAGATAGCAGATACGCAGTATTTT
size: .; D: .; J: TRBJ1-3; V: TRBV18; CDR3: CASSPLRGANSGNTIYF; DNA: TGTGCCAGCTCACCGCTCCGGGGGGCCAACTCTGGAAACACCATATATTTT
size: .; D: .; J: TRBJ2-5; V: TRBV18; CDR3: CASSQNGQIQETQYF; DNA: TGTGCCAGCTCCCAAAACGGACAGATCCAAGAGACCCAGTACTTC
size: .; D: TRBD2; J: TRBJ2-3; V: TRBV11-3; CDR3: CASSLTGLAETDTQYF; DNA: TGTGCCAGCAGCTTGACCGGACTAGCGGAGACAGATACGCAGTATTTT